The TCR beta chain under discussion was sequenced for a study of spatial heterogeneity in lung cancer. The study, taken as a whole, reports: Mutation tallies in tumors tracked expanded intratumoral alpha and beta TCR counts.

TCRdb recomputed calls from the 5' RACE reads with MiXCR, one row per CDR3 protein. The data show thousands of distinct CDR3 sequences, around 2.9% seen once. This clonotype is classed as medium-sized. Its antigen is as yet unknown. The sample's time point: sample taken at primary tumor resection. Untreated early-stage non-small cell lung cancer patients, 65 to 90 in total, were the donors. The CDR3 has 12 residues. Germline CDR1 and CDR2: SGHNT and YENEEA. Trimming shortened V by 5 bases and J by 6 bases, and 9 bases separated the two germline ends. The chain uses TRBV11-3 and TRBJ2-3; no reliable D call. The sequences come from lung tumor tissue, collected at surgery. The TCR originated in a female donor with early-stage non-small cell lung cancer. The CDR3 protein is CASSLYGDTQYF. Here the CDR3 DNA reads TGTGCCAGCAGCCTATACGGGGATACGCAGTATTTT.